The T cell receptor beta chain under discussion was sequenced for a study of blood T cell repertoires in COVID-19. Study-level information: Acute and convalescent COVID-19 specimens originated in the United States, Italy and Spain. The cDNA or gDNA used as material had been derived from T cells, B-cell-depleted T cells, or PBMCs.

The V end was cut by 2 bases, the J end by 3 bases, with 11 bases between. The V gene's germline CDR1 is MNHNY and CDR2 SVGAGI (reference sequence). CDR3 length: 14 residues. Data came from immunoSEQ multiplex PCR; TCRdb stores just in-frame clones and leaves some out. The table shows roughly 220,000 clones, with over 60% occurring only once. Sequencing input: peripheral blood. This clonotype originated in a woman in her seventies with acute or convalescent COVID-19. This rearrangement joins TRBV6-6 to TRBJ2-7; the D gene is possibly TRBD1 (6 bases). The CDR3 reads CASSYVGAGYEQYF. Here the CDR3 DNA reads TGTGCCAGCAGTTACGTGGGGGCTGGCTACGAGCAGTACTTC.